Following are 10 T cell receptor beta chains from one sample sequenced in a study of blood T cells in healthy people across ages. A second PCR of about 6 to 12 cycles used a sample-barcoded 5' primer and a J-beta primer mix. TCRdb re-analysed the 5' RACE reads in MiXCR, keeping a single row per CDR3 protein. This table holds roughly 1,300,000 distinct CDR3 sequences, 55% to 75% found once. Sequenced sample: blood. All receptors derive from a man younger than 35 in good health.

In its sample, this clonotype was seen a few times. The chain couples TRBV6-5 to TRBJ2-4; 7 bases fit TRBD2. The CDR3 covers 14 residues. V shed 2 bases, J shed 8 bases, and the junction held 6 bases outside the gene matches. From germline, CDR1 is MNHEY and CDR2 SVGAGI. CDR3 loop: CASSYSGASYIQYF. The CDR3, as DNA: TGTGCCAGCAGTTACAGCGGGGCTTCGTACATTCAGTACTTC.

The gene calls are TRBV11-2 and TRBJ2-4; 8 nucleotides agree with TRBD2. Matching the DNA end better, TRBJ2-5 makes the J call doubtful. The CDR3 is 15 amino acids. Germline V gene sequence: CDR1 SGHAT, CDR2 FQNNGV. The CDR3 DNA is TGTGCCAGCAGCAAAGAAGGACTAGCAGGGGAGACCCAGTACTTC. This sequence encodes CASSKEGLAGETQYF.

The genes are TRBV15 and TRBJ1-4; 8 positions agree with TRBD1. J gave up 8 bases and V 1 base, and 6 bases lay outside the gene matches. The V gene's germline CDR1 is LNHNV and CDR2 YYDKDF (reference sequence). This CDR3 is built from 15 residues. CDR3 DNA sequence: TGTGCCACCAGCAGAGGTGACAGGGGTGAGGAAAAACTGTTTTTT. It translates to CATSRGDRGEEKLFF.

This clonotype was recorded a few times. V usage is TRBV25-1 and J usage is TRBJ2-1; TRBD1 aligns across 10 bases. CDR3 length: 16 residues. V dropped 1 base and J dropped 8; count of bases not matched to a gene: 8. The germline V gene encodes CDR1 MGHDK and CDR2 SYGVNS. The DNA of the CDR3 is TGTGCCAGCAGTGAATTTAAGGGACAGGGGTCGGATGAGCAGTTCTTC. Amino acid sequence: CASSEFKGQGSDEQFF. Complete variable domain (other parts from reference TRBV25-1 and TRBJ2-1): EADIYQTPRYLVIGTGKKITLECSQTMGHDKMYWYQQDPGMELHLIHYSYGVNSTEKGDLSSESTVSRIRTEHFPLTLESARPSHTSQYLCASSEFKGQGSDEQFFGPGTRLTVL.

The chain links TRBV7-2 to TRBJ2-5; D is unclear. The end of the DNA fits TRBJ2-7 better, so the J call may be wrong. Germline values: CDR1 SGHTA, CDR2 FQGNSA. The CDR3 runs 14 residues. The CDR3 sequence: CASSPDWPDYEQYF. Written as DNA, the CDR3 is TGTGCCAGCAGTCCCGACTGGCCGGATTACGAGCAGTACTTC.

A few counts support this clonotype. The chain has TRBV6-6 and TRBJ2-5, with 9 bases aligning to TRBD1. Germline assignment: CDR1 MNHNY and CDR2 SVGAGI (reference sequence). The CDR3 consists of 15 residues. The J segment lost 2 bases and the V segment lost 2 bases, leaving 3 bases of the junction unmatched. In DNA, the CDR3 is TGTGCCAGCAGTTACGAAGGGACAGGGCAAGAGACCCAGTACTTC. It is translated as CASSYEGTGQETQYF.

CDR3 sequence (DNA): TGTGCCAGCAGCCCACCCCACAAGGGAAGAAGTTACGAGCAGTACTTC. As protein: CASSPPHKGRSYEQYF. The rearrangement joins TRBV6-2 or TRBV6-3 to TRBJ2-7; D unresolved. The CDR3 totals 16 residues. Per germline, CDR1 MNHEY and CDR2 SVGEGT. V dropped 6 bases and J dropped 4 bases, with 22 bases sitting between them.

This clonotype was detected only a few times. The V call is TRBV5-1, the J call TRBJ1-4, with D tentatively TRBD1 (5 bases). The CDR3 length is 16 residues. V lost 1 base and J lost 1, with 11 bases in between. Looked up from germline, CDR1 is SGHRS and CDR2 is YFSETQ. The DNA of the CDR3 is TGCGCCAGCAGCTTGACTATGGGGGGAACTAATGAAAAACTGTTTTTT. Amino acids: CASSLTMGGTNEKLFF.

The chain joins TRBV5-1 to TRBJ1-3, with a possible D match to TRBD1 (6 bases). The V end lost 4 bases, the J end lost 4 bases, and 15 bases lay between the germline ends. This CDR3 is 15 amino acids long. CDR1 and CDR2 from the germline V gene are SGHRS and YFSETQ. CDR3 amino acids: CASSQGQFEGNTIYF. The CDR3 region has the DNA TGCGCCAGCAGCCAAGGACAGTTCGAGGGAAACACCATATATTTT.

As regards this clonotype: An end of the junction does not agree with germline; a read error may underlie this. The CDR3 reads CRVVGQGRNEQYF. Here the CDR3 DNA reads TGCCGCGTTGTGGGACAGGGGCGGAACGAGCAGTACTTC. This chain connects TRBV29-1 to TRBJ2-7, with 10 bases identical to TRBD1. The CDR3 contains 13 residues. Per germline, CDR1 SQVTM and CDR2 ANQGSEA.